This passage covers 17 T cell receptor beta chains from one sample sequenced in a study of cytomegalovirus exposure and HLA in healthy donors. 60 Vbeta and 13 Jbeta primers were used in PCR. Here immunoSEQ multiplex PCR was the method, and the copy in TCRdb shows in-frame clones only, minus some. The sample contains roughly 150,000 clones, under 70% of which appear only once. Sequenced: PBMCs. The receptor set was obtained from a woman aged 30 to 39 in good health and CMV-seropositive.

This clone came up a few times. The chain is built from TRBV7-3 and TRBJ1-1, with D perhaps matching TRBD1 (6 bases). V was cut by 0 bases and J by 1 base, with 6 bases left in between. Germline V gives CDR1 SGHTA, CDR2 FQGTGA. CDR3 size: 14 residues. In DNA form, the CDR3 reads TGTGCCAGCAGCTTAACAGGGGGGAACACTGAAGCTTTCTTT. Amino acids: CASSLTGGNTEAFF. Based on the CDR3 plus reference TRBV7-3 and TRBJ1-1, the full variable domain is GAGVSQTPSNKVTEKGKYVELRCDPISGHTALYWYRQSLGQGPEFLIYFQGTGAADDSGLPNDRFFAVRPEGSVSTLKIQRTERGDSAVYLCASSLTGGNTEAFFGQGTRLTVV.

The genes are TRBV6-5 and TRBJ2-7; D not resolved. The V gene's germline CDR1 is MNHEY and CDR2 SVGAGI. The CDR3 is 11 residues long. Trimming took off 7 bases at V and 2 bases at J, with 6 bases between the two ends. CDR3 region: CASTSAYEQYF. The CDR3, as DNA: TGTGCCAGCACGAGTGCCTACGAGCAGTACTTC.

This chain uses TRBV19 with TRBJ2-3; the D gene is possibly TRBD1 (5 bases). V was pared by 5 bases and J by 3 bases, with 15 bases between. The CDR3 extends over 15 amino acids. Germline V gene data show CDR1 as LNHDA and CDR2 as SQIVND (reference sequence). The CDR3 DNA reads TGTGCCAGTAGTCTACCGCAGGGTCCAACAGATACGCAGTATTTT. It codes for CASSLPQGPTDTQYF. The entire variable domain, with the rest obtained from reference TRBV19 and TRBJ2-3, is as follows: DGGITQSPKYLFRKEGQNVTLSCEQNLNHDAMYWYRQDPGQGLRLIYYSQIVNDFQKGDIAEGYSVSREKKESFPLTVTSAQKNPTAFYLCASSLPQGPTDTQYFGPGTRLTVL.

The V and J genes are TRBV10-3 and TRBJ2-3, with D possibly being TRBD2 (6 bases). Trimming took 3 bases from V and 4 from J, leaving 26 bases between them. The germline CDR1 and CDR2 sequences are ENHRY and SYGVKD. The CDR3 covers 19 residues. The chain's CDR3 is CAISDPRASREVEADTQYF. DNA of the CDR3: TGTGCCATCAGTGACCCTCGCGCCTCGAGGGAGGTTGAGGCAGATACGCAGTATTTT.

This clone was seen more than once but under ten times. The V and J genes are TRBV5-6 and TRBJ1-3; D is uncertain. The length of the CDR3 is 14 residues. Germline CDR1 SGHDT, CDR2 YYEEEE. Trimming removed 0 bases at V and 2 bases at J, with 6 bases between. The CDR3 reads CASSLAGAGNTIYF. The DNA of the CDR3 is TGTGCCAGCAGCTTGGCCGGGGCTGGAAACACCATATATTTT.

The chain carries TRBV10-3 and TRBJ2-2; 9 bases align to TRBD2. Trimming took 8 bases from V and 7 from J; bases not matched to a gene: 11. From germline, CDR1 is ENHRY and CDR2 SYGVKD. This CDR3 is built from 15 residues. CDR3 protein: CAIRGASGKDGELFF. CDR3 nucleotides: TGTGCCATCCGTGGGGCTAGCGGGAAAGACGGGGAGCTGTTTTTT.

The chain uses TRBV7-8 and TRBJ1-1, with D unresolved. This CDR3 is 13 amino acids long. V lost 3 bases to trimming and J lost 2 bases, with 7 bases between them. Germline V gene sequence: CDR1 SGHVS, CDR2 FQNEAQ. CDR3: CASSFPLNTEAFF. The CDR3 DNA is TGTGCCAGCAGCTTTCCCCTAAACACTGAAGCTTTCTTT.

A few counts support this clone. This chain links TRBV2 with TRBJ1-1; 7 bases are shared with TRBD1. The V gene's germline CDR1 is SNHLY and CDR2 FYNNEI. With 4 bases clipped from V and 1 base from J, the junction kept 6 bases outside the gene matches. This CDR3 has 15 residues. The CDR3 reads CASSGATGKNTEAFF. In DNA, the CDR3 is TGTGCCAGCAGTGGCGCGACAGGGAAGAACACTGAAGCTTTCTTT.

This chain uses TRBV2 with TRBJ1-1; D is uncertain. There are 11 residues in the CDR3. The V and J ends lost 5 bases and 2 bases respectively, with 3 bases between them. Germline CDR1 is SNHLY and CDR2 is FYNNEI. CDR3 loop: CASSTNTEAFF. In DNA form, the CDR3 reads TGTGCCAGCAGTACTAACACTGAAGCTTTCTTT.

Comment on this clone: One end of the junction fails to match germline, which may point to a read error. This rearrangement joins TRBV29-1 to TRBJ1-4; 7 positions agree with TRBD1. This CDR3 has 16 amino acids. Germline-derived CDR1 and CDR2 are SQVTM and ANQGSEA. The chain's CDR3 is CSVEVVGTGANETLFF. CDR3 sequence (DNA): TGCAGCGTTGAAGTGGTTGGTACAGGGGCTAATGAAACACTGTTTTTT.

Only a few counts were recorded for this clone. This chain connects TRBV7-9 to TRBJ1-4; weak D call: TRBD1 (6 bases). The CDR3 covers 13 residues. Germline V gene data show CDR1 as SEHNR and CDR2 as FQNEAQ (reference sequence). The ends were cut back, 7 bases at V and 9 bases at J, with 15 bases in the middle. This CDR3 is CASNPSGGQKLFF. DNA of the CDR3: TGTGCCAGCAACCCCTCGGGGGGGCAAAAACTGTTTTTT. Combining the CDR3 with reference TRBV7-9 and TRBJ1-4 gives the whole variable domain DTGVSQNPRHKITKRGQNVTFRCDPISEHNRLYWYRQTLGQGPEFLTYFQNEAQLEKSRLLSDRFSAERPKGSFSTLEIQRTEQGDSAMYLCASNPSGGQKLFFGSGTQLSVL.

The chain carries TRBV6-6 and TRBJ2-5, with TRBD2 identical over 8 bases. This CDR3 is built from 13 residues. Trimming at V came to 8 bases and at J to 1 base, leaving 3 bases not matched to a gene. Per germline, CDR1 MNHNY and CDR2 SVGAGI (reference sequence). The CDR3 region has the DNA TGTGCCAGCCGCGGGGGGACCCAAGAGACCCAGTACTTC. It is translated as CASRGGTQETQYF.

The J gene is TRBJ2-5, the V gene TRBV4-1, with 9 bases identical to TRBD2. The CDR3 consists of 16 residues. Trimming at V came to 4 bases and at J to 1 base, leaving 7 bases not matched to a gene. The germline gives CDR1 MGHRA, CDR2 YSYEKL. CDR3 coding DNA: TGCGCCAGCAGCCCTCTAGCGGGGACCCTCCAAGAGACCCAGTACTTC. Encoded protein: CASSPLAGTLQETQYF.

The chain links TRBV5-1 to TRBJ1-1; D gene unclear. Deletions cut 4 bases from V and 2 bases from J, with 12 bases between. CDR3 length equals 14 residues. Germline loops: CDR1 SGHRS, CDR2 YFSETQ. CDR3 residues: CASSRAAGNTEAFF. The CDR3 coding sequence is TGCGCCAGCAGCCGGGCGGCGGGAAACACTGAAGCTTTCTTT.

This clone occurred a few times. V and J are TRBV5-1 and TRBJ2-1; D remains unclear. With 2 bases removed from V and 2 bases from J, the gap between germline ends came to 8 bases. This CDR3 is 14 amino acids long. Germline V gene lookup returns CDR1 SGHRS and CDR2 YFSETQ. The CDR3 bases are TGCGCCAGCAGCTTAGAAGTAGCCTACAATGAGCAGTTCTTC. Residues: CASSLEVAYNEQFF.

The genes are TRBV6-1 and TRBJ2-7; weak D call: TRBD2 (7 bases). The germline gives CDR1 MNHNS, CDR2 SASEGT. The V end was cut by 2 bases, the J end by 3 bases, with 20 bases between. The CDR3 extends over 17 amino acids. CDR3 amino acids: CASSETVGGRAVYEQYF. In DNA form, the CDR3 reads TGTGCCAGCAGTGAAACAGTAGGGGGGAGGGCCGTCTACGAGCAGTACTTC.

V gene TRBV5-1 combines with J gene TRBJ2-3, with TRBD2 matching 8 bases. V trimming: 6 bases; J trimming: 2 bases; junction bases outside the gene matches: 2. The CDR3 sequence is 13 residues long. Germline-derived CDR1 and CDR2 are SGHRS and YFSETQ. CDR3 sequence (DNA): TGCGCCAGCATAGCGGGACCCACAGATACGCAGTATTTT. Protein: CASIAGPTDTQYF.